The T cell receptor (beta chain) described here comes from a study of cytomegalovirus exposure and HLA in healthy donors. The primer mix had 60 Vbeta and 13 Jbeta primers. Profiling relied on immunoSEQ multiplex PCR, and the TCRdb table lists in-frame clones only, not all of them. Among fewer than 110,000 clones, over 75% were seen once, and the ten largest hold approximately 2.4%. The CDR3 is made up of 14 amino acids. V gave up 11 bases and J gave up 5 bases; unmatched junction bases: 10. Germline assignment: CDR1 MNHNS and CDR2 SASEGT. This sequence originates from a young man in good health and CMV-seronegative. Sequenced input: PBMCs. The genes are TRBV6-1 and TRBJ2-1; 9 positions agree with TRBD2. The CDR3 here is CAGGGAGGNNEQFF. DNA of the CDR3: TGTGCCGGGGGTGGGGCGGGGGGGAACAATGAGCAGTTCTTC.